Below, one T cell receptor (beta chain) is given with its context. Its antigen is still unknown. No much larger clone is present one base from it, and per-base qualities are unavailable. This sample was included in a study of PD-L1 blockade in urothelial cancer (dated by TCRdb to about 2017). In the study overall: Every patient began therapy in the mid-2010s and was given atezolizumab 1,200 mg intravenously every 3 weeks. Durable clinical benefit was defined as a progression-free survival longer than 6 months, and TCR features were additionally tested against progression-free survival and overall survival. About 90% of the roughly 29 patients were males with bladder-origin urothelial cancer, and 18 of 29 reported a prior smoking history. Pretreatment blood TCR-seq was available for nearly 30 patients, at least one posttreatment blood collection was obtained for around 25 patients, and tumor TCR-seq was available for around 25 patients. An ECOG performance status of 0 or 1 was recorded for the patients, and 0 to 3 prior chemotherapy regimens had been received by the patients. The study was an exploratory multi-omic analysis of somatic, immune and clinical correlates of response to PD-L1 blockade with atezolizumab in urothelial cancer. Blood samples were analyzed at 3 weeks after treatment start (second dose) and at 6 weeks after treatment start. Whole exome sequencing and RNA sequencing of pretreatment tumors were performed alongside TCR sequencing in the same patients. Durable clinical benefit was achieved by nine patients but not by the remaining 20. Blood samples gave median yields of around 150,000 T cells and over 80,000 unique TCRs, along with a median clonality of approximately 0.084. Pretreatment tumor samples, along with matched peripheral blood collected serially before and after atezolizumab treatment, underwent TCR sequencing.

This specimen's time point label, per the study, means: pretreatment peripheral blood. A total of around 30 patients with locally advanced or metastatic urothelial carcinoma, treated at Memorial Sloan Kettering on a trial protocol, made up the cohort. Peripheral blood mononuclear cells were collected pretreatment and during treatment, with between 1 and 8 total time points obtained per patient. The Qiagen DNeasy Blood extraction kit was used to purify genomic DNA from total PBMCs and from tumor samples. PBMCs were collected pretreatment and during treatment and were isolated and stored as previously described. Study-wide conclusions, independent of this receptor: Small sample size (n ≈ 30) and many exploratory analyses mean the results are intended to be hypothesis-generating. At 3 weeks after the start of treatment, tumor-associated TCR clones in peripheral blood had expanded more in patients with durable benefit (n ≈ 24, p = 0.022). Improved progression-free and overall survival was found to be associated with pretreatment peripheral blood TCR clonality below the median.

The CDR3 contains 15 residues, cysteine and phenylalanine counted. Only the CDR3 part of the read is kept: 45 bases, read in frame from the first base. For CDR1 and CDR2, the germline V gene lists SGHAT and FQNNGV. V is cut back by 5 bases and J by 6 bases, with 11 bases in the junction unmatched. Synthetic TCR analog templates were spiked into each PCR so that absolute template abundance could be estimated from read counts. TCRbeta CDR3 regions were amplified from genomic DNA with bias-controlled V and J gene primers using the immunoSEQ assay. Rearranged TCRbeta segments were sequenced at approximately 20X coverage. Under the source paper's analysis protocol: Clustering was used to correct sequencing errors, and CDR3s were annotated against IMGT to assign V, D and J genes. Downstream analyses used only productive TCRbeta rearrangements and left out out-of-frame or stop-codon sequences. Clonality was computed as one minus Shannon entropy normalized by the log of the number of unique productive sequences. Fisher's exact test with Benjamini-Hochberg correction, at a threshold of adjusted p below 0.01, was used to find clones that differed between time points or between blood and tumor. TCRdb limited this immuneACCESS table to in-frame rearrangements with V and J called. A share of clones is missing; checked studies link under half to unresolved V genes, and the rest is unexplained. V and J calls and clone size come straight from that table; D and trimming were deduced from the DNA. This sample has tens of thousands of clones in its table, and more than 75% of those were observed once. Approximately 15% of the sample is in the top ten clones.

This TCR was sampled from a man between 60 and 75 years old with urothelial cancer. The starting material was PBMCs, obtained around atezolizumab (anti-PD-L1) treatment. The chain uses TRBV11-2 and TRBJ2-7, with 9 junctional bases fitting TRBD1. The DNA sequence follows: TGTGCCAGCAGCCCAAGCGGGACAGGGCTCTCCGAGCAGTACTTC. Translated, this gives CASSPSGTGLSEQYF.